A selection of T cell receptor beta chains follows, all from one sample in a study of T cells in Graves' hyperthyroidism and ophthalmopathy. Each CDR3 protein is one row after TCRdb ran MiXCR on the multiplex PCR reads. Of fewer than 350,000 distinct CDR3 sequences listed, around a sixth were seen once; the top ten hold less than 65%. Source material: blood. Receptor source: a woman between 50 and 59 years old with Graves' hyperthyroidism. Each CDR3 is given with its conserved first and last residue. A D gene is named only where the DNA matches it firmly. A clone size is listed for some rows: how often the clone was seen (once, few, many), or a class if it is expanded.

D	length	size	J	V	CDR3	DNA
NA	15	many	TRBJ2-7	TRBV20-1	CSARTGGSSSYEQYF	TGCAGTGCCCGGACCGGGGGCAGCTCATCATACGAGCAGTACTTC
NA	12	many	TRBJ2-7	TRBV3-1	CASSQGETEQYF	TGTGCCAGCAGCCAAGGGGAGACCGAGCAGTACTTC
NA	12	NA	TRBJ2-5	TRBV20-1	CSAAPGVETQYF	TGCAGTGCTGCCCCAGGCGTGGAGACCCAGTACTTC
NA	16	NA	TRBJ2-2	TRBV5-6	CASRLRGEANTGELFF	TGTGCCAGCAGACTCCGGGGAGAAGCGAACACCGGGGAGCTGTTTTTT
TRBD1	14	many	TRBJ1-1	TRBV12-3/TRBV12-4	CASRTTGGDTEAFF	TGTGCCAGCAGGACGACAGGGGGGGACACTGAAGCTTTCTTT
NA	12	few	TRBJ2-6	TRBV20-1	CSASPGANVLTF	TGCAGTGCTAGCCCCGGGGCCAACGTCCTGACTTTC
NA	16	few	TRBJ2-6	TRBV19	CASSIVWRSGANVLTF	TGTGCCAGTAGTATAGTCTGGCGGTCTGGGGCCAACGTCCTGACTTTC
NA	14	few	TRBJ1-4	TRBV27	CASSSGKAGEKLFF	TGTGCCAGCAGTTCGGGAAAGGCGGGTGAAAAACTGTTTTTT
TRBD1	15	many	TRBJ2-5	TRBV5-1	CASSVTGTEQETQYF	TGCGCCAGCAGCGTCACCGGGACAGAGCAAGAGACCCAGTACTTC
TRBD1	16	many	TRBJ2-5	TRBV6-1	CASREPGQGFRETQYF	TGTGCCAGCAGAGAACCGGGACAGGGTTTCCGGGAGACCCAGTACTTC
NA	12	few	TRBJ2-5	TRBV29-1	CSGRGGQETQYF	TGCAGCGGAAGAGGGGGGCAAGAGACCCAGTACTTC
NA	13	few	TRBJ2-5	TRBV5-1	CASSLGSEETQYF	TGCGCCAGCAGCTTGGGTAGTGAAGAGACCCAGTACTTC
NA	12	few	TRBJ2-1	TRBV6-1	CASSPRFNEQFF	TGTGCCAGCAGCCCCCGTTTCAATGAGCAGTTCTTC
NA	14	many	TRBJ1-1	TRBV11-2	CASSYTGGASVTFF	TGTGCCAGCAGCTACACCGGAGGGGCGAGTGTAACTTTCTTT
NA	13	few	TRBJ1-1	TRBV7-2	CASSPRWNTEAFF	TGTGCCAGCAGCCCCCGTTGGAACACTGAAGCTTTCTTT
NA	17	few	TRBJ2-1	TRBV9	CASSPNPLASVNNEQFF	TGTGCCAGCAGCCCCAATCCCCTAGCTAGTGTAAACAATGAGCAGTTCTTC
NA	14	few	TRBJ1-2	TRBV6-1	CATTHLGLEGGYTF	TGTGCCACAACCCACTTAGGACTGGAGGGCGGCTACACCTTC
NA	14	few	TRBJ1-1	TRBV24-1	CATSNPGPYAEAFF	TGTGCCACCAGTAACCCCGGACCCTACGCTGAAGCTTTCTTT
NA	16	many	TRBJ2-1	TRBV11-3	CASSLTRESSYNEQFF	TGTGCCAGCAGCTTAACCCGGGAGAGCTCCTACAATGAGCAGTTCTTC
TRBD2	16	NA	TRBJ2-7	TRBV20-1	CSAGGLAGVGSDEQYF	TGCAGTGCTGGAGGACTAGCGGGAGTCGGCTCGGACGAGCAGTACTTC
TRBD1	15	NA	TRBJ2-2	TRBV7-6	CASSRQGTNTGELFF	TGTGCCAGCAGCCGACAGGGCACGAACACCGGGGAGCTGTTTTTT
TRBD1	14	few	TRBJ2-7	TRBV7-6	CASSSGQSSYEQYF	TGTGCCAGCAGCTCGGGACAGAGCTCCTACGAGCAGTACTTC
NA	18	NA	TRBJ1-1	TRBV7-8	CASSPPIEPGHRDTEAFF	TGTGCCAGCAGCCCGCCGATCGAACCAGGCCATAGGGACACTGAAGCTTTCTTT
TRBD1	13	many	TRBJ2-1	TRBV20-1	CSASGGQAGEQFF	TGCAGTGCTAGCGGGGGACAGGCGGGTGAGCAGTTCTTC
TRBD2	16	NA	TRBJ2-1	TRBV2	CASSGRLAGSHNEQFF	TGTGCCAGCAGTGGCCGACTAGCGGGTTCCCACAATGAGCAGTTCTTC
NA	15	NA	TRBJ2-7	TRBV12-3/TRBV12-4	CASLLSVGGRDEQYF	TGTGCCAGCCTCTTAAGTGTCGGGGGGCGGGACGAGCAGTACTTC
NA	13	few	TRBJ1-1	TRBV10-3	CAISDRGNTEAFF	TGTGCCATCAGTGACCGGGGTAACACTGAAGCTTTCTTT
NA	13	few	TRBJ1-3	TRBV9	CASSYGDGNTIYF	TGTGCCAGCAGCTACGGGGATGGAAACACCATATATTTT
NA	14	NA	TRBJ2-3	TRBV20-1	CSARVFGVGNTQYF	TGCAGTGCTAGAGTCTTCGGGGTAGGGAATACGCAGTATTTT
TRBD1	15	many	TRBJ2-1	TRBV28	CASVDWDRGGDEQFF	TGTGCCAGCGTTGACTGGGACAGGGGCGGGGATGAGCAGTTCTTC
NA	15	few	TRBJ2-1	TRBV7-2	CASSPSRFSWNEQFF	TGTGCCAGCAGCCCTTCCAGGTTTAGCTGGAATGAGCAGTTCTTC
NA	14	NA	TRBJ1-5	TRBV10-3	CAISESTGGQPQHF	TGTGCCATCAGTGAGTCGACAGGTGGACAGCCCCAGCATTTT
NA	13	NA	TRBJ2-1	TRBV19	CASRRTPYNEQFF	TGTGCCAGTAGGCGAACTCCGTACAATGAGCAGTTCTTC
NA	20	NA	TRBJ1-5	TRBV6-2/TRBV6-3	CASSPHLFTGTTYSNQPQHF	TGTGCCAGCAGCCCACATCTTTTCACCGGGACAACATATAGCAATCAGCCCCAGCATTTT
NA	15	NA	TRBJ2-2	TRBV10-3	CAISKAGFDTGELFF	TGTGCCATCAGTAAGGCGGGATTCGACACCGGGGAGCTGTTTTTT
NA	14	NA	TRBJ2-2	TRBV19	CASSIHPRGGELFF	TGTGCCAGTAGTATACACCCCCGGGGCGGGGAGCTGTTTTTT
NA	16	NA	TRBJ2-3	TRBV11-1	CASSQSGPEGGDTRYF	TGCGCCAGCAGCCAATCCGGGCCCGAAGGGGGAGATACGCGGTATTTT
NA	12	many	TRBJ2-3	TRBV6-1	CASRAGGDTQYF	TGTGCCAGCAGGGCAGGGGGGGATACGCAGTATTTT
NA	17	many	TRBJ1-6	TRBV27	CASSLIRGQAYNSPLHF	TGTGCCAGCAGTTTAATCCGGGGTCAGGCCTATAATTCACCCCTCCACTTT
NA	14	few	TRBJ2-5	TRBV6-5	CASSSPRLAETQYF	TGTGCCAGCAGTTCCCCCCGCTTGGCGGAGACCCAGTACTTC
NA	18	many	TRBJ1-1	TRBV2	CASSEATEFSPRDTEAFF	TGTGCCAGCAGTGAAGCAACGGAGTTCTCCCCGCGCGACACTGAAGCTTTCTTT
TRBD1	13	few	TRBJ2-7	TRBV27	CASSPTGLNEQYF	TGTGCCAGCAGTCCGACAGGGTTGAACGAGCAGTACTTC
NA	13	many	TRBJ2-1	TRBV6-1	CATKGTNYNEQFF	TGTGCCACCAAAGGGACAAATTACAATGAGCAGTTCTTC
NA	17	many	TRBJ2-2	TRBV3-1	CASSQEPGYSGVGELFF	TGTGCCAGCAGCCAGGAACCAGGGTACTCGGGAGTCGGGGAGCTGTTTTTT
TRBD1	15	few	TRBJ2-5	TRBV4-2	CASSQDTRGQETQYF	TGTGCCAGCAGCCAAGATACCAGGGGGCAAGAGACCCAGTACTTC
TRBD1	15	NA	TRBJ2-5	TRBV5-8	CASRIRQGRQETQYF	TGTGCCAGCAGGATAAGACAGGGGAGACAAGAGACCCAGTACTTC
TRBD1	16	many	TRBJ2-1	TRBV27	CASSSERGQDSNEQFF	TGTGCCAGCAGTTCCGAACGAGGACAGGACAGCAATGAGCAGTTCTTC
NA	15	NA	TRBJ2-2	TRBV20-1	CSARDQAYSTGELFF	TGCAGTGCTAGAGATCAGGCCTATTCGACCGGGGAGCTGTTTTTT
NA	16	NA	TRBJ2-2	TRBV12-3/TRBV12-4	CASSRRIDINTGELFF	TGTGCCAGCAGTCGCCGGATAGATATCAACACCGGGGAGCTGTTTTTT
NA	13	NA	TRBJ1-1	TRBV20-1	CSARDLHSTEAFF	TGCAGTGCTAGAGATCTCCACTCCACTGAAGCTTTCTTT
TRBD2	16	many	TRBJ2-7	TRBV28	CASSAYTSGGTYEQYF	TGTGCCAGCAGTGCGTACACTAGCGGGGGTACCTACGAGCAGTACTTC
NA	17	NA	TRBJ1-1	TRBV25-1	CASSERYNVGWDTEAFF	TGTGCCAGCAGTGAGCGCTACAACGTGGGGTGGGACACTGAAGCTTTCTTT
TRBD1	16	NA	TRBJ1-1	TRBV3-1	CASSLGTGNMNTEAFF	TGTGCCAGCAGCCTTGGGACAGGGAACATGAACACTGAAGCTTTCTTT
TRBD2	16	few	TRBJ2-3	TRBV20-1	CSATSGGKKVPDTQYF	TGCAGTGCGACTAGCGGGGGAAAAAAGGTTCCAGATACGCAGTATTTT
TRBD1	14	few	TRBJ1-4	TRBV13	CASSINRGEEKLFF	TGTGCCAGCAGCATCAACAGGGGGGAAGAAAAACTGTTTTTT